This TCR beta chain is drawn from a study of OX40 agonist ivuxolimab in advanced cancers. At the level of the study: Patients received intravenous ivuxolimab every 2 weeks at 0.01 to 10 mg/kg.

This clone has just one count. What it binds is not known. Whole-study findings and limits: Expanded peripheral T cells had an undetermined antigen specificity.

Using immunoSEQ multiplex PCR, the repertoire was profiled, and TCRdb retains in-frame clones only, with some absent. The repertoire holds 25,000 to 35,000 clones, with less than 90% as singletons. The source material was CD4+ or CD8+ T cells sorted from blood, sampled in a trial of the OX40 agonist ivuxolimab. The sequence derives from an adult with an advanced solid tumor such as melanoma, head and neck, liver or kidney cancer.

CDR3 DNA: TGTGCCAGCAGCCTCCTCCGGGGGGCGGGTGAAAAACTGTTTTTT. Translating gives CASSLLRGAGEKLFF. This chain connects TRBV14 to TRBJ1-4; possible D gene TRBD1, 6 bases. CDR1 and CDR2 (germline): SGHDN, FVKESK. This CDR3 spans 15 amino acids. Deletions cut 4 bases from V and 7 bases from J, with 16 bases between.